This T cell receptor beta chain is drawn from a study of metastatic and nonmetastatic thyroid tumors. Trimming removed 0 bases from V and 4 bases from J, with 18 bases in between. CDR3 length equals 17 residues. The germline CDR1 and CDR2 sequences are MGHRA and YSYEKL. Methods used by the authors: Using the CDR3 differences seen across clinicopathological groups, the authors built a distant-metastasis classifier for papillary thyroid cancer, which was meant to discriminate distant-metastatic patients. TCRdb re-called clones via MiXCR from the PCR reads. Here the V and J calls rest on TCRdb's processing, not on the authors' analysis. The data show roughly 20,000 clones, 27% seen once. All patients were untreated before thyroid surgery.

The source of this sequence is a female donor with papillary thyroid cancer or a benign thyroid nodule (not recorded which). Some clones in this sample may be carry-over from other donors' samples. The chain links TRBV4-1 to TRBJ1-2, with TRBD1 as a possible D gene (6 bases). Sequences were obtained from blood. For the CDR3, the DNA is TGCGCCAGCAGCCAAGAGGTCGTCACAGGGTGGGGCTATGGCTACACCTTC. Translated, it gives CASSQEVVTGWGYGYTF.